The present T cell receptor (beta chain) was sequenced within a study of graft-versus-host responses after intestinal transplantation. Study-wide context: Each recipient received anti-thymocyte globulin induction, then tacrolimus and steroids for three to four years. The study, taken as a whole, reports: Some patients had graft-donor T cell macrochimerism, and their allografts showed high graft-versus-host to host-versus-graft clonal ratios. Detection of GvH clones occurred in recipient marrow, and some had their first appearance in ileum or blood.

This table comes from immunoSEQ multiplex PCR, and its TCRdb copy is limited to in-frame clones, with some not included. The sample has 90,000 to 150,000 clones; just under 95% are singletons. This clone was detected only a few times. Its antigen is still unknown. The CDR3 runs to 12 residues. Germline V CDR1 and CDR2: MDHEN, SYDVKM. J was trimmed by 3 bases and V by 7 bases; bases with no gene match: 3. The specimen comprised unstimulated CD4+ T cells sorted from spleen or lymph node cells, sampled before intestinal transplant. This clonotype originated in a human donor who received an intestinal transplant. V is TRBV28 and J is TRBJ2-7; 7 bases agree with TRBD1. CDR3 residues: CASTGTVYEQYF. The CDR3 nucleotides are TGTGCCAGCACCGGGACAGTCTACGAGCAGTACTTC. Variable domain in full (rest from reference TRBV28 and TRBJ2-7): DVKVTQSSRYLVKRTGEKVFLECVQDMDHENMFWYRQDPGLGLRLIYFSYDVKMKEKGDIPEGYSVSREKKERFSLILESASTNQTSMYLCASTGTVYEQYFGPGTRLTVT.